These 17 T cell receptor beta chains were sequenced from one sample in a study of T cell clonality in common variable immunodeficiency. Repertoires were generated with immunoSEQ multiplex PCR, while TCRdb's copy carries only in-frame clones and drops some. The repertoire consists of more than 30,000 clones, none detected only once. Material for sequencing was peripheral blood mononuclear cells. The receptors shown here come from a person between 18 and 75 years old in good health.

This clone was counted many times. Coverage ceases 3 residues before the CDR3 finishes, and the germline J gene fills in the end. The rearrangement links TRBV5-5 to TRBJ2-7; no clear D. CDR1 SGHKS and CDR2 YYEKEE come from the germline V gene (reference sequence). The CDR3 runs 14 residues. V was cut by 0 bases and J by 1 base, with 8 bases left in between. CDR3 sequence: CASSLAQFSYEQYF. CDR3 DNA, as far as it was read: TGTGCCAGCAGCTTGGCGCAGTTTTCCTACGAG.

This clone was counted at least ten times. The CDR3 sequence is CATNEKLFF. The DNA read from the CDR3 is TGCGCCACGAATGAAAAA. The chain employs TRBV5-1 and TRBJ1-4, with D unresolved. The read falls 3 residues short of the CDR3 end, and the missing part is taken from the germline J gene. Trimming cost V 9 bases and J 5 bases, with 2 bases left between them. This CDR3 is 9 amino acids long. Germline CDR1 is SGHRS and CDR2 is YFSETQ.

This clone has at least ten counts. The sequenced CDR3 bases are TGTGCCAGCAGTTACGGGGGGGCAAAAAACATT. It codes for CASSYGGAKNI. The complete CDR3 protein is CASSYGGAKNIQYF. The rearrangement joins TRBV6-2 or TRBV6-3 to TRBJ2-4; possibly TRBD2 for D (7 bases). The read falls 3 residues short of the CDR3 end, and the missing part is taken from the germline J gene. Germline CDR1 MNHEY, CDR2 SVGEGT. This CDR3 comprises 14 residues. V was clipped by 2 bases and J by 4 bases, with 9 bases between them.

This clone was detected many times. The read ends 3 residues before the CDR3 terminus; that terminus is restored from the germline J gene. V is TRBV20-1 and J is TRBJ1-2; 7 bases map to TRBD1. With V trimmed by 6 bases and J by 0 bases, 10 bases remained unmatched. This CDR3 comprises 15 residues. Germline V gives CDR1 DFQATT, CDR2 SNEGSKA (reference sequence). The part of the CDR3 DNA that was read is TGCAGTGCCTCGACAGGGTCGGGAGCTAACTATGGC. Translated, it gives CSASTGSGANYG. The full CDR3 reads CSASTGSGANYGYTF.

The table lists this clone with many counts. Its ends do not fully match the called genes, so a read error is possible. The missing CDR3 end, 3 residues past where the read stops, is filled in from the germline J gene. The chain is built from TRBV7-9 and TRBJ1-1, with unresolved D. This CDR3 is built from 11 residues. The V gene's germline CDR1 is SEHNR and CDR2 FQNEAQ (reference sequence). CDR3: CASSPYTEAFF. CDR3 bases read: TGTGCCAGCAGCCCTTACACGGAA.

This clone showed up many times. The read halts 3 residues ahead of the CDR3 end, with the missing end drawn from the germline J gene. This chain uses TRBV5-4 with TRBJ2-5, with 9 positions matching TRBD2. This CDR3 region has 14 residues. Unmatched junction bases numbered 4, after V lost 2 bases and J lost 5 bases. From germline, CDR1 is SGHNT and CDR2 YYREEE (reference sequence). The DNA read from the CDR3 is TGTGCCAGCAGCTTTAGCGGGAGCCACGAGACC. Encoded protein: CASSFSGSHET. Given in full, the CDR3 is CASSFSGSHETQYF.

Notes on this clone: The read ends 3 residues before the CDR3 terminus; that terminus is restored from the germline J gene. The V call is TRBV20-1, the J call TRBJ1-4; the match to TRBD1 covers 10 bases. CDR1 and CDR2 (germline): DFQATT, SNEGSKA (reference sequence). This CDR3 is 16 amino acids long. V gave up 2 bases and J gave up 1 base; unmatched junction bases: 4. The CDR3 reads CSARLTGGLTNEKLFF. CDR3 DNA (partial): TGCAGTGCTAGATTGACAGGGGGCTTAACTAATGAAAAA.

This clone was seen ten or more times. The read finishes 3 residues shy of the CDR3 end, and the germline J gene is used to complete it. The chain carries TRBV6-4 and TRBJ2-5; 8 bases align to TRBD1. V lost 6 bases, J lost 3 bases, and 3 bases stayed unmatched. The CDR3 contains 13 residues. CDR1 is MRHNA and CDR2 is SNTAGT in the germline V gene. The sequenced CDR3 bases are TGTGCCAGCAGAGGACAGGGTAAAGAGACC. It specifies CASRGQGKET. The entire CDR3 protein reads CASRGQGKETQYF.

This clone has ten or more counts. At one end, the junction sequence differs from germline, possibly due to a read error. Sequencing ends 3 residues short of the CDR3 end; the germline J gene provides the rest. J is TRBJ2-7 and V is TRBV19; D not certain. The CDR3 covers 13 residues. The germline CDR1 and CDR2 sequences are LNHDA and SQIVND (reference sequence). This chain's CDR3 is CPFPQRSSYEQYF. The covered CDR3 bases are TGCCCCTTCCCCCAGCGCTCGAGCTACGAG. Combining the CDR3 with reference TRBV19 and TRBJ2-7 gives the whole variable domain DGGITQSPKYLFRKEGQNVTLSCEQNLNHDAMYWYRQDPGQGLRLIYYSQIVNDFQKGDIAEGYSVSREKKESFPLTVTSAQKNPTAFYLCPFPQRSSYEQYFGPGTRLTVT.

This clone was detected many times. Sequencing ends 3 residues short of the CDR3 end; the germline J gene provides the rest. This sequence joins TRBV29-1 and TRBJ2-7, with D maybe TRBD1 (8 bases). CDR3 length: 15 amino acids. The germline V gene encodes CDR1 SQVTM and CDR2 ANQGSEA. Trimming removed 3 bases from V and 2 bases from J, with 17 bases in between. The sequenced part of the CDR3 DNA is TGCAGCGTTGAGGGAGGGACAGGTCCAACCTACGAG. Its translation is CSVEGGTGPTYE. The full CDR3 reads CSVEGGTGPTYEQYF.

The table lists this clone with many counts. The CDR3 end is not reached by the read, which stops 3 residues before it; the germline J gene fills it in. This chain uses TRBV7-9 with TRBJ1-4, with 9 nucleotides matching TRBD1. This CDR3 is built from 14 residues. The trim removed 3 bases at V and 8 bases at J, leaving 4 bases unmatched. Per germline, CDR1 SEHNR and CDR2 FQNEAQ (reference sequence). CDR3 bases read: TGTGCCAGCAGCTTTCTGGACAGGGGCGAAAAA. This gives the protein CASSFLDRGEK. The entire CDR3 protein reads CASSFLDRGEKLFF.

This clone was seen repeatedly, ten times or more. With the read ending 3 residues before the CDR3 end, the germline J gene is used to fill in that end. The chain carries TRBV6-1 and TRBJ1-5, with 9 bases that match TRBD1. CDR3 length: 18 residues. V lost 4 bases to trimming and J lost 7 bases; unmatched junction nucleotides: 17. Germline V lookup: CDR1 MNHNS, CDR2 SASEGT. The chain's CDR3 is CASSGAVTGGAGRQPQHF. The CDR3 DNA, read in part, is TGTGCCAGCAGTGGAGCGGTAACAGGGGGCGCAGGGAGGCAGCCC.

This clone was seen many times. The read ends 3 residues early relative to the CDR3; the germline J gene fills the gap. This sequence joins TRBV6-1 and TRBJ1-3, with D possibly being TRBD1 (6 bases). CDR1 and CDR2 (germline): MNHNS, SASEGT. The CDR3 extends over 18 amino acids. V lost 0 bases, J lost 8 bases, and 23 bases lay in between. The CDR3 reads CASSEAQVGGAGVYTIYF. The covered CDR3 bases are TGTGCCAGCAGTGAAGCTCAAGTGGGGGGGGCAGGGGTATACACC.

In its sample, this clone was seen many times. The read comes to an end 3 residues before the CDR3 does, leaving the germline J gene to fill in the end. V gene TRBV18 combines with J gene TRBJ2-7, with 8 bases identical to TRBD1. The CDR3 consists of 16 residues. V trimming: 5 bases; J trimming: 0 bases; junction bases outside the gene matches: 9. The germline V gene encodes CDR1 KGHSH and CDR2 LQKENI. The sequenced CDR3 bases are TGTGCCAGCTCAACTACGACAGGGGACCTCTCCTACGAG. It translates to CASSTTTGDLSYE. The complete CDR3 sequence is CASSTTTGDLSYEQYF.

With respect to this clone: The missing CDR3 end, 3 residues past where the read stops, is filled in from the germline J gene. The chain uses TRBV7-2 and TRBJ1-3; TRBD1 matches at 9 bases. The CDR3 has 15 amino acids. Germline V gene lookup returns CDR1 SGHTA and CDR2 FQGNSA. V shed 4 bases and J 3 bases; nucleotides not matched to a gene: 4. The CDR3 bases that were read are TGTGCCAGCAGCTCACGGACAGGGGATGGAAACACC. Its protein is CASSSRTGDGNT. The whole CDR3 protein reads CASSSRTGDGNTIYF.

This clone was seen at least ten times. The missing CDR3 end, 3 residues past where the read stops, is filled in from the germline J gene. V usage is TRBV30 and J usage is TRBJ2-3; D remains ambiguous. The CDR3 spans 13 residues. The ends were cut back, 0 bases at V and 1 base at J, with 5 bases in the middle. CDR1 is GTSNPN, CDR2 SVGIG, per germline (reference sequence). CDR3 in amino acids: CAWSVRGTDTQYF. CDR3 DNA, as far as it was read: TGTGCCTGGAGTGTTAGGGGCACAGATACG. Full variable domain (outside the CDR3, taken from reference TRBV30 and TRBJ2-3): SQTIHQWPATLVQPVGSPLSLECTVEGTSNPNLYWYRQAAGRGLQLLFYSVGIGQISSEVPQNLSASRPQDRQFILSSKKLLLSDSGFYLCAWSVRGTDTQYFGPGTRLTVL.

There are many counts of this clone. The read stops 3 residues short of the end of the CDR3; the missing end is completed from the germline J gene. This sequence joins TRBV5-1 and TRBJ1-1; TRBD1 aligns across 7 bases. V was clipped by 4 bases and J by 0 bases; unmatched bases: 6. In germline, CDR1 is SGHRS, CDR2 YFSETQ. The CDR3 extends over 15 amino acids. The CDR3 is CASSRTGGMNTEAFF. Incomplete CDR3 DNA: TGCGCCAGCAGCAGGACAGGTGGCATGAACACTGAA.